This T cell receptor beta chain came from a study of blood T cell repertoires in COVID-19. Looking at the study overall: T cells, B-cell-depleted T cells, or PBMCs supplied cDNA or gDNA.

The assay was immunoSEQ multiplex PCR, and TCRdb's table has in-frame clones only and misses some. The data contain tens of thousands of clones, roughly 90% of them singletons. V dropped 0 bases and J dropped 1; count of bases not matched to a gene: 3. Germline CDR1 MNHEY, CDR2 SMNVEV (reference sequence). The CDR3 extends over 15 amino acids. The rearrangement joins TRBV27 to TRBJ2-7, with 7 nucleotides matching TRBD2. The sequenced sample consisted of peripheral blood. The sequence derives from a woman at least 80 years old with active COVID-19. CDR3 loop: CASSLSSGPSYEQYF. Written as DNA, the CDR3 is TGTGCCAGCAGTTTATCTAGCGGGCCTTCCTACGAGCAGTACTTC.